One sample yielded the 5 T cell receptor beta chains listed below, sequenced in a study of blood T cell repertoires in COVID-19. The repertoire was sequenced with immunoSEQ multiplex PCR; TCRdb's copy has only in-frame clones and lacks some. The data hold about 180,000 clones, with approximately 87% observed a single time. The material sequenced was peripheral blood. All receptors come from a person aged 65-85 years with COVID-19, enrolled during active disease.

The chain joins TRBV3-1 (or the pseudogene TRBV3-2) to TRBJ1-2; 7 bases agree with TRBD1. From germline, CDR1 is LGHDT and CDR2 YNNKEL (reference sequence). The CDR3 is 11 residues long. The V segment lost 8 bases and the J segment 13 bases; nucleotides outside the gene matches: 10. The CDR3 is CASRQRDSPTF. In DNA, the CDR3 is TGTGCCAGCCGACAACGGGACAGCCCCACCTTC.

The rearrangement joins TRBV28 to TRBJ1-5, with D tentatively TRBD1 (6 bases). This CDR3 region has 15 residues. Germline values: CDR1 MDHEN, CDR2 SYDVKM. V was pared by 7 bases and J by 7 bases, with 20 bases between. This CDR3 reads CASIDPGEGGQPQHF. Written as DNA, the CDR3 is TGTGCCAGCATCGACCCCGGGGAGGGGGGCCAGCCCCAGCATTTT.

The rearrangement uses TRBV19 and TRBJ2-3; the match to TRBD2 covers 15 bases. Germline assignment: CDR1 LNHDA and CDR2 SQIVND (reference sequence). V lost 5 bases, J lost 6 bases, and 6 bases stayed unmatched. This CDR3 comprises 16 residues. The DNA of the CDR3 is TGTGCCAGTAGTTTCGGGACTAGCGGGAGGAGGGATACGCAGTATTTT. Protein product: CASSFGTSGRRDTQYF.

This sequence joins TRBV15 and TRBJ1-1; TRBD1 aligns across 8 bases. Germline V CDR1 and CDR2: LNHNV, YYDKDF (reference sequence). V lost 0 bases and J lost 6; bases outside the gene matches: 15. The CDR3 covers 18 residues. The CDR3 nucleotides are TGTGCCACCAGCAGAGAAATCCCTGGGACAGGTGAAGGGGCTGAAGCTTTCTTT. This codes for CATSREIPGTGEGAEAFF.

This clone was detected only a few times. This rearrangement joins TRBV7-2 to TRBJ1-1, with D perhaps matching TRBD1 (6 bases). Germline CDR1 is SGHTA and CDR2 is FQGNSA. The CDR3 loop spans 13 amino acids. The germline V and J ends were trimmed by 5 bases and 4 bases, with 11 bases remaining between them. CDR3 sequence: CASSSRGGTEAFF. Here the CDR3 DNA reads TGTGCCAGCAGCAGCAGGGGTGGCACTGAAGCTTTCTTT.